This T cell receptor beta chain was profiled in a study of beta chain features in type 1 diabetes. Study results and caveats: People with Type 1 diabetes carried modestly yet significantly shorter TCRB CDR3s in all four CD4+ subsets.

Since all of the isolated RNA was reverse transcribed, expressed TCRB transcripts were what got sequenced. Data came from immunoSEQ multiplex PCR; TCRdb stores just in-frame clones and leaves some out. The data show some 640,000 clones, more than 12% seen once. From germline, CDR1 is MDHEN and CDR2 SYDVKM. V was clipped by 6 bases and J by 7 bases; unmatched bases: 9. The CDR3 loop spans 14 amino acids. Averaging approximately 0.11 L, one heparinised blood draw was given by each donor. CD45RO/CCR7/CD25/CD127/CD95/CD27 sorting isolated CD4+ naive, central memory, regulatory and stem cell-like memory cells. In this sample, this clone turned up a few times. Its antigen is currently unknown.

This receptor was taken from a young man with type 1 diabetes. The J gene is TRBJ1-2, the V gene TRBV28; 9 nucleotides agree with TRBD1. The sample comprised naive CD4+ T cells from blood. Written as DNA, the CDR3 is TGTGCCAGCAGCTCGGGACAGGGAGACTCTGGCTACACCTTC. Translated, it gives CASSSGQGDSGYTF.